The 25 T cell receptor beta chains presented below share a single source sample, sequenced in a study of CXCR3-negative and CXCR3-positive naive CD8 T cells. General study findings and limits: More hydrophobic TRB CDR3s occurred in CXCR3-positive than in CXCR3-negative naive cells.

The libraries of TRB cDNA were constructed through 5' RACE using UMI labels. From its re-call of the 5' RACE reads, TCRdb lists each CDR3 protein once, without DNA. This sample's clone table lists around 160,000 distinct CDR3 sequences. These receptors have no identified antigens. The sequenced sample consisted of naive CXCR3+ CD8+ T cells from blood. The subset here: CD45RO-CCR7+CD27+CD95- naive CD8+ T cells expressing CXCR3 (TNR3+). Every receptor here comes from a human donor in good health. Some clones in this sample may be carry-over from other donors' samples.

The chain links TRBV19 to TRBJ1-1. In germline, CDR1 is LNHDA, CDR2 SQIVND (reference sequence). This CDR3 contains 13 residues. CDR3 region: CASSLFGSTEAFF.

V gene TRBV29-1 combines with J gene TRBJ1-2; absent DNA, TCRdb's TRBD1 call cannot be checked. Per germline, CDR1 SQVTM and CDR2 ANQGSEA. The length of the CDR3 is 14 residues. CDR3 residues: CSVDGQTRGYGYTF.

This CDR3 is CASSQGTGENTEAFF. The genes are TRBV14 and TRBJ1-1; the TRBD1 assignment by TCRdb is unverifiable without DNA. From germline, CDR1 is SGHDN and CDR2 FVKESK. The CDR3 spans 15 residues.

The chain combines TRBV29-1 with TRBJ1-2. The germline V gene encodes CDR1 SQVTM and CDR2 ANQGSEA. The CDR3 covers 11 residues. The CDR3 protein is CSAQTNYGYTF.

The V and J genes are TRBV29-1 and TRBJ2-7; TCRdb designates TRBD2, a call that cannot be tested without DNA. The CDR3 is made up of 14 amino acids. Germline loops: CDR1 SQVTM, CDR2 ANQGSEA. The CDR3 reads CSVVVMGRKGEQYF.

The chain is built from TRBV4-1 and TRBJ2-3; there is no DNA to check the TCRdb D call of TRBD2. There are 20 residues in the CDR3. Germline CDR1 is MGHRA and CDR2 is YSYEKL. The CDR3 sequence is CASSQVAHSSGGPGADTQYF.

The chain uses TRBV28 and TRBJ2-3; no DNA is available, so the TRBD2 call from TCRdb remains unchecked. The CDR3 is 21 amino acids. Looked up from germline, CDR1 is MDHEN and CDR2 is SYDVKM. CDR3 sequence reads: CASSLGGDPGLAGGNTDTQYF.

This chain joins TRBV29-1 and TRBJ1-2. Germline lookup yields CDR1 SQVTM and CDR2 ANQGSEA. CDR3 size: 12 residues. This CDR3 reads CSVENYSYGYTF.

V is TRBV6-5 and J is TRBJ2-1; TCRdb's D gene call, TRBD1, goes unchecked for lack of DNA. The CDR3 runs to 13 residues. Germline CDR1 reads MNHEY; CDR2 reads SVGAGI. CDR3 residues: CASSYTGLGEQFF.

V is TRBV5-1 and J is TRBJ2-3; absent DNA, TCRdb's TRBD2 call cannot be checked. This CDR3 is 14 amino acids long. The V gene's germline CDR1 is SGHRS and CDR2 YFSETQ. The CDR3 is CASSFGGMADTQYF.

The chain carries TRBV29-1 and TRBJ1-1. Germline V gene lookup returns CDR1 SQVTM and CDR2 ANQGSEA. The CDR3 totals 13 residues. The CDR3 region is CSGFEPLNTEAFF.

The chain combines TRBV27 with TRBJ2-7; TCRdb's D call of TRBD1 is untestable without DNA. From germline, CDR1 is MNHEY and CDR2 SMNVEV (reference sequence). The CDR3 runs to 13 residues. CDR3 amino acids: CASSEQGSYEQYF.

J is TRBJ1-2 and V is TRBV7-9. Germline assignment: CDR1 SEHNR and CDR2 FQNEAQ (reference sequence). This CDR3 has 15 residues. The CDR3 region is CASSFEAGEIYGYTF.

The chain couples TRBV4-3 to TRBJ2-5; lacking DNA, the TRBD2 call made by TCRdb goes unchecked. Germline lookup yields CDR1 LGHNA and CDR2 YSLEER. This CDR3 is built from 15 residues. The CDR3 is CASSPAAWDSETQYF.

V gene TRBV11-2 combines with J gene TRBJ1-1; TCRdb's D call of TRBD1 is untestable without DNA. Germline V gene data show CDR1 as SGHAT and CDR2 as FQNNGV. The CDR3 runs to 13 residues. The CDR3 spells CASSPGPNTEAFF.

V usage is TRBV11-1 and J usage is TRBJ2-2. CDR1 is SGHAT, CDR2 FQDESV, per germline (reference sequence). The CDR3 sequence is 15 residues long. CDR3 sequence: CASSFPVGNTGELFF.

CDR3 protein: CASSVVGEFLNTEAFF. This chain joins TRBV9 and TRBJ1-1. Germline values: CDR1 SGDLS, CDR2 YYNGEE. The CDR3 loop spans 16 amino acids.

J is TRBJ1-1 and V is TRBV29-1; TCRdb's D call, TRBD1, is unchecked because there is no DNA. The germline gives CDR1 SQVTM, CDR2 ANQGSEA. This CDR3 contains 14 residues. The CDR3 sequence: CSVINWGESTEAFF.

The V call is TRBV5-5, the J call TRBJ2-5; TCRdb proposes TRBD1, but this gene call is untestable without DNA. Germline CDR1 and CDR2: SGHKS and YYEKEE (reference sequence). This CDR3 has 15 residues. This chain's CDR3 is CASSFLGGGIETQYF.

The chain couples TRBV2 to TRBJ2-7; as DNA is missing, the TRBD2 call by TCRdb cannot be tested. The length of the CDR3 is 15 residues. CDR1 is SNHLY, CDR2 FYNNEI, per germline. The CDR3 protein is CASSEGEPLSYEQYF. The whole variable domain, filled in from reference TRBV2 and TRBJ2-7, reads EPEVTQTPSHQVTQMGQEVILRCVPISNHLYFYWYRQILGQKVEFLVSFYNNEISEKSEIFDDQFSVERPDGSNFTLKIRSTKLEDSAMYFCASSEGEPLSYEQYFGPGTRLTVT.

The CDR3 sequence: CASSVGLGPSGELFF. The chain recombines TRBV5-1 with TRBJ2-2; TCRdb names TRBD2, which stays unverified in the absence of DNA. The CDR3 has 15 residues. CDR1 and CDR2 (germline): SGHRS, YFSETQ.

The chain has TRBV11-3 and TRBJ1-1; the TCRdb call, TRBD1, lacks DNA for checking. This CDR3 has 11 amino acids. Germline V gene sequence: CDR1 SGHNT, CDR2 YENEEA. The CDR3 sequence: CASSQQGEAFF. Supplemented by reference TRBV11-3 and TRBJ1-1, the full variable domain reads EAGVVQSPRYKIIEKKQPVAFWCNPISGHNTLYWYLQNLGQGPELLIRYENEEAVDDSQLPKDRFSAERLKGVDSTLKIQPAELGDSAVYLCASSQQGEAFFGQGTRLTVV.

The rearrangement joins TRBV6-5 to TRBJ2-3. This CDR3 region has 17 residues. From germline, CDR1 is MNHEY and CDR2 SVGAGI. This CDR3 is CASSYSYESLVTDTQYF.

This CDR3 is CASSLRDNDNEQFF. This rearrangement joins TRBV7-3 to TRBJ2-1; no DNA is available, so the TRBD1 call from TCRdb remains unchecked. CDR1 and CDR2 from the germline V gene are SGHTA and FQGTGA. The CDR3 covers 14 residues.

The rearrangement joins TRBV6-1 to TRBJ1-1. The germline V gene has CDR1 MNHNS and CDR2 SASEGT. The CDR3 is 14 residues long. CDR3 residues: CAIRGVGMNTEAFF.